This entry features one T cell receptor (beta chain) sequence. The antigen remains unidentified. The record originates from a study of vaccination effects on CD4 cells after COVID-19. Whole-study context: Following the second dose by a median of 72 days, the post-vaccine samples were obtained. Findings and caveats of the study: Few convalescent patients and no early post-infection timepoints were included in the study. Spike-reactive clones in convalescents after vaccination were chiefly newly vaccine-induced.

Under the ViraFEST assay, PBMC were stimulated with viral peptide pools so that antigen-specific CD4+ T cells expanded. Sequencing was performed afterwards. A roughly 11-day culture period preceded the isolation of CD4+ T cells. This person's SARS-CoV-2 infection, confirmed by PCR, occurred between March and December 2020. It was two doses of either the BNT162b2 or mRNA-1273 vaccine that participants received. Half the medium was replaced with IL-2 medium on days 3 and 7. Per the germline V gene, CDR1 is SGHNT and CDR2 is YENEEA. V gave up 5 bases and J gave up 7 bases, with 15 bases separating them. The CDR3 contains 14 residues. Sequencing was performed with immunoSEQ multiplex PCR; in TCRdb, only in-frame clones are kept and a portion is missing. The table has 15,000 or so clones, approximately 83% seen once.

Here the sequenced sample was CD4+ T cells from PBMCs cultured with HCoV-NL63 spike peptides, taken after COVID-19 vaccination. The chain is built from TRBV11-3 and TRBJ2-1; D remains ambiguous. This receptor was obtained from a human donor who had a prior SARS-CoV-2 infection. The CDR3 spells CASSTRTTDNEQFF. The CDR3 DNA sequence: TGTGCCAGCAGCACGAGGACCACGGATAATGAGCAGTTCTTC. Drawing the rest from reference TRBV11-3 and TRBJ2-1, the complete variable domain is EAGVVQSPRYKIIEKKQPVAFWCNPISGHNTLYWYLQNLGQGPELLIRYENEEAVDDSQLPKDRFSAERLKGVDSTLKIQPAELGDSAVYLCASSTRTTDNEQFFGPGTRLTVL.